This record covers a single TCR beta chain. Its target is unknown. This entry is derived from a study of regulatory dendritic cells for organ transplantation. Study context: Regulatory dendritic cells came from monocytes given vitamin D3 and IL-10.

Whole-study findings and limits: Memory T cells were less diverse than naive, with memory CD8+ most oligoclonal.

The data were produced by immunoSEQ multiplex PCR, yet TCRdb's version contains in-frame clones alone and is incomplete. This repertoire shows 12,000 or so clones, about 70% found once; its top ten account for approximately 0.6%. Sorted T cells were CFSE-labeled and cultured 4 to 5 days with allogeneic regulatory or mature dendritic cells at 1:10. Naive CD45RA+ and memory CD45RO+ CD4+ or CD8+ T cells were FACS-sorted. Germline V lookup: CDR1 SGDLS, CDR2 YYNGEE. Trimming removed 0 bases from V and 11 bases from J; junction bases left unmatched: 7. The CDR3 totals 14 residues. This TCR derives from a human donor in good health. This chain uses TRBV9 with TRBJ1-4, with 7 bases identical to TRBD1. The specimen sequenced was naive CD4+ T cells from blood cultured with regulatory dendritic cells. Subset meaning: CD45RA+ naive T cells. Here the CDR3 reads CASSVARQGPKLFF. In DNA form, the CDR3 reads TGTGCCAGCAGCGTAGCCCGACAGGGTCCGAAACTGTTTTTT.